This T cell receptor beta chain was captured by sequencing in a study of long-term antiretroviral therapy in people with HIV. Among participants with HIV, every one received treatment in the United States. General study findings and limits: The study found that diversity rose after ART but stayed below transplant donor controls. CDR3 length ranges were narrower in HIV repertoires than in controls.

A v3.0 immunoSEQ assay was performed at survey level. Measured with immunoSEQ multiplex PCR; TCRdb has only the in-frame clones, and not every one. The sample consists of approximately 10,000 clones, about three quarters of them appearing once. Details on this clone: Antigen: not known.

CDR1 is KGHSH and CDR2 is LQKENI in the germline V gene. The V gene end was trimmed by 1 base and the J gene end by 0 bases; junction bases not matched to a gene: 2. The CDR3 has 16 amino acids. V usage is TRBV18 and J usage is TRBJ2-7; 11 bases agree with TRBD2. This receptor was identified in a man in his forties or fifties with HIV. Sample: unsorted PBMCs, taken 3.1 years before starting antiretroviral therapy. The CDR3 nucleotides read TGTGCCAGCTCACCACGGCTAGCGGGAGGCTCCTACGAGCAGTACTTC. This encodes CASSPRLAGGSYEQYF. The entire variable domain, with the rest obtained from reference TRBV18 and TRBJ2-7, is as follows: NAGVMQNPRHLVRRRGQEARLRCSPMKGHSHVYWYRQLPEEGLKFMVYLQKENIIDESGMPKERFSAEFPKEGPSILRIQQVVRGDSAAYFCASSPRLAGGSYEQYFGPGTRLTVT.